A single sample is the source of the 23 T cell receptor beta chains below, sequenced in a study of cytomegalovirus exposure and HLA in healthy donors (dated by TCRdb to the late 2010s). Preparation of the library involved the immunoSEQ multiplex PCR assay. For the multiplex PCR, a mixture combining 60 forward primers for TCR Vbeta segments and 13 reverse primers for TCR Jbeta segments was used. Drawn from immuneACCESS, this table holds only the in-frame rearrangements with V and J called that TCRdb kept. Clones are partly lost; checked studies trace under half to an unresolved V gene and leave the rest unexplained. The sample table contains 100,000 to 150,000 clones; only one count was recorded for 73% of them. The ten largest clones take up approximately 2% of the sample. Material for sequencing was PBMCs. Source of these receptors: a woman aged 40 to 50 in good health and CMV-seropositive.

In regard to this clone: Other DNA sequences in the sample encode the same CDR3. The chain combines TRBV4-2 with TRBJ1-2; D possibly corresponds to TRBD1 (5 bases). Germline V CDR1 and CDR2: LGHNA, YNFKEQ. The CDR3 is made up of 15 amino acids. Trimming left V 3 bases short and J 4 bases short, with 15 bases between. For the CDR3, the DNA is TGTGCCAGCAGCCAGGCTGGACAACCTCCCTATGGCTACACCTTC. This sequence encodes CASSQAGQPPYGYTF.

This chain joins TRBV5-1 and TRBJ2-3; 13 bases are shared with TRBD2. J gave up 5 bases and V 1 base, and 7 bases lay outside the gene matches. The length of the CDR3 is 17 residues. Per germline, CDR1 SGHRS and CDR2 YFSETQ. In DNA form, the CDR3 reads TGCGCCAGCAGCTTGCGGCGACTAGCGGGAGGTGTAGATACGCAGTATTTT. Amino acids: CASSLRRLAGGVDTQYF.

The chain has TRBV7-3 and TRBJ2-1, with 9 positions matching TRBD2. This CDR3 comprises 14 residues. Germline assignment: CDR1 SGHTA and CDR2 FQGTGA. J was trimmed by 7 bases and V by 2 bases; bases with no gene match: 3. The CDR3: CASSLAGGANEQFF. For the CDR3, the DNA is TGTGCCAGCAGCTTAGCGGGGGGGGCAAATGAGCAGTTCTTC.

CDR3 sequence: CASSRPRTGTNEKLFF. Written as DNA, the CDR3 is TGTGCCAGCAGTCGCCCCAGGACAGGGACTAATGAAAAACTGTTTTTT. The rearrangement joins TRBV28 to TRBJ1-4, with 8 bases lining up with TRBD1. CDR1 and CDR2 from the germline V gene are MDHEN and SYDVKM. V shed 5 bases, J shed 2 bases, and the junction held 7 bases outside the gene matches. This CDR3 has 16 residues. Combining the CDR3 with reference TRBV28 and TRBJ1-4 gives the whole variable domain DVKVTQSSRYLVKRTGEKVFLECVQDMDHENMFWYRQDPGLGLRLIYFSYDVKMKEKGDIPEGYSVSREKKERFSLILESASTNQTSMYLCASSRPRTGTNEKLFFGSGTQLSVL.

The V gene is TRBV2, the J gene TRBJ2-1; D gene ambiguous. The CDR3 is made up of 13 amino acids. Trimming stripped 4 bases from V and 6 bases from J, with 10 bases between. Looked up from germline, CDR1 is SNHLY and CDR2 is FYNNEI. The CDR3 DNA reads TGTGCCAGCAGTGTGAACATTGTCAATGAGCAGTTCTTC. This encodes CASSVNIVNEQFF.

This clone was seen at least ten times. V usage is TRBV5-6 and J usage is TRBJ1-1, with unresolved D. The CDR3 has 15 amino acids. From germline, CDR1 is SGHDT and CDR2 YYEEEE. Trimming took off 4 bases at V and 0 bases at J, with 13 bases between the two ends. CDR3 coding DNA: TGTGCCAGCAGCCTCGGGAGCATGATGAACACTGAAGCTTTCTTT. This translates into CASSLGSMMNTEAFF.

The chain has TRBV7-2 and TRBJ1-5; no firm D call. The CDR3 sequence is 13 residues long. With 5 bases removed from V and 4 bases from J, the gap between germline ends came to 9 bases. Germline loops: CDR1 SGHTA, CDR2 FQGNSA. CDR3 loop: CASSPGSNQPQHF. CDR3 nucleotides: TGTGCCAGCAGCCCGGGGTCGAATCAGCCCCAGCATTTT.

The chain employs TRBV7-9 and TRBJ2-1, with TRBD2 matching 15 bases. V shed 3 bases, J shed 4 bases, and the junction held 1 base outside the gene matches. The germline V gene encodes CDR1 SEHNR and CDR2 FQNEAQ (reference sequence). The CDR3 runs 16 residues. The CDR3 region is CASSLGLAGGYNEQFF. Here the CDR3 DNA reads TGTGCCAGCAGCTTGGGACTAGCGGGAGGATACAATGAGCAGTTCTTC.

The chain links TRBV7-9 to TRBJ1-6; D is possibly TRBD1 (5 bases). Trimming took off 5 bases at V and 7 bases at J, with 15 bases between the two ends. The CDR3 runs 15 residues. Germline-derived CDR1 and CDR2 are SEHNR and FQNEAQ (reference sequence). CDR3 residues: CASSSGRGGNSPLHF. The DNA for the CDR3 is TGTGCCAGCAGCAGTGGGAGGGGTGGGAATTCACCCCTCCACTTT.

The chain uses TRBV9 and TRBJ1-2; the match to TRBD1 covers 8 bases. Trimming at V came to 7 bases and at J to 0 bases, leaving 11 bases not matched to a gene. CDR1 SGDLS and CDR2 YYNGEE come from the germline V gene. CDR3 length: 16 residues. CDR3 sequence (DNA): TGTGCCAGCGGCCAGGGACAGGCAACCTCTAACTATGGCTACACCTTC. It specifies CASGQGQATSNYGYTF.

The J gene is TRBJ2-5, the V gene TRBV25-1, with D perhaps matching TRBD1 (5 bases). The J call may be mistaken, given a closer DNA end match to TRBJ2-7. Germline V gives CDR1 MGHDK, CDR2 SYGVNS. CDR3 size: 14 residues. The CDR3 is CASNSQGQGSEQYF. CDR3 DNA sequence: TGTGCCAGCAATAGCCAAGGACAAGGATCCGAGCAGTACTTC.

This chain uses TRBV27 with TRBJ1-1; D is ambiguous. This CDR3 is 13 amino acids long. Per the germline V gene, CDR1 is MNHEY and CDR2 is SMNVEV (reference sequence). V shed 1 base and J shed 3 bases, with 6 bases lying between them. The CDR3 region has the DNA TGTGCCAGCAGTTTATTTTTCGACACTGAAGCTTTCTTT. Protein: CASSLFFDTEAFF.

The V call is TRBV11-2, the J call TRBJ2-2; TRBD1 matches 9 bases. This CDR3 spans 16 amino acids. Losses at the gene ends were 5 bases for V and 4 bases for J; bases not matched to a gene: 8. CDR1 SGHAT and CDR2 FQNNGV come from the germline V gene. The chain's CDR3 is CASSRTRQGGTGELFF. DNA for the CDR3: TGTGCCAGCAGCCGTACCCGACAGGGGGGCACCGGGGAGCTGTTTTTT. Together with reference TRBV11-2 and TRBJ2-2, the CDR3 gives the full variable domain: EAGVAQSPRYKIIEKRQSVAFWCNPISGHATLYWYQQILGQGPKLLIQFQNNGVVDDSQLPKDRFSAERLKGVDSTLKIQPAKLEDSAVYLCASSRTRQGGTGELFFGEGSRLTVL.

The chain carries TRBV5-5 and TRBJ1-1; TRBD1 aligns across 7 bases. V lost 2 bases, J lost 6 bases, and 7 bases stayed unmatched. The germline CDR1 and CDR2 sequences are SGHKS and YYEKEE (reference sequence). CDR3 size: 14 residues. CDR3 amino acids: CASSFDPDRAEAFF. For the CDR3, the DNA is TGTGCCAGCAGCTTCGATCCCGACAGGGCTGAAGCTTTCTTT.

The chain links TRBV5-1 to TRBJ1-1; weak D call: TRBD1 (5 bases). Germline V CDR1 and CDR2: SGHRS, YFSETQ. Trimming shortened V by 4 bases and J by 1 base, and 8 bases separated the two germline ends. This CDR3 contains 13 residues. CDR3 DNA: TGCGCCAGCAGCCCGGGGGGGAACACTGAAGCTTTCTTT. This sequence encodes CASSPGGNTEAFF.

V and J are TRBV5-1 and TRBJ1-3, with D perhaps TRBD1 (5 bases). CDR3 size: 15 residues. The germline V and J ends were trimmed by 2 bases and 2 bases, with 11 bases remaining between them. CDR1 is SGHRS, CDR2 YFSETQ, per germline. The CDR3 sequence: CASSLTLTAGNTIYF. DNA of the CDR3: TGCGCCAGCAGCTTAACCCTGACAGCTGGAAACACCATATATTTT.

CDR3 sequence (DNA): TGTGCCAGCAGCTCCCTGGGGGTAGCGGGAAACATTCAGTACTTC. Encoded protein: CASSSLGVAGNIQYF. The V gene is TRBV11-1, the J gene TRBJ2-4, with TRBD2 identical over 7 bases. Germline CDR1 and CDR2: SGHAT and FQDESV (reference sequence). V lost 4 bases and J lost 6; bases outside the gene matches: 9. This CDR3 is built from 15 residues.

In this sample, this clone turned up once. The chain recombines TRBV7-2 with TRBJ1-5, with D perhaps TRBD1 (5 bases). The germline CDR1 and CDR2 sequences are SGHTA and FQGNSA. The CDR3 spans 16 residues. The V end lost 0 bases, the J end lost 4 bases, and 13 bases lay between the germline ends. In DNA form, the CDR3 reads TGTGCCAGCAGCTTAGCGCAGGGTTCGTCGAATCAGCCCCAGCATTTT. This encodes CASSLAQGSSNQPQHF.

J is TRBJ2-2 and V is TRBV29-1; 7 bases are a match to TRBD1. CDR3 size: 13 residues. Germline V gene data show CDR1 as SQVTM and CDR2 as ANQGSEA. Unmatched junction bases numbered 0, after V lost 4 bases and J lost 1 base. CDR3 bases: TGCAGCGTTGGGACAGGGAACACCGGGGAGCTGTTTTTT. This sequence encodes CSVGTGNTGELFF.

About this clone itself: One junction end does not reproduce the germline sequence, and a read error may be involved. The chain couples TRBV7-7 to TRBJ2-5; the D is unclear. This CDR3 contains 14 residues. The germline gives CDR1 SSHAT, CDR2 FNYEAQ (reference sequence). The CDR3 bases are TGTGCTAGCAGCTTAGATGGCAGTCAAGAGACCCAGTACTTC. Translation gives CASSLDGSQETQYF.

This chain uses TRBV4-3 with TRBJ2-1; 8 bases are a match to TRBD2. The trim removed 0 bases at V and 7 bases at J, leaving 8 bases unmatched. Germline assignment: CDR1 LGHNA and CDR2 YSLEER. The CDR3 is 16 amino acids. The CDR3 loop reads CASSQEPLAVGNEQFF. The DNA of the CDR3 is TGCGCCAGCAGCCAAGAACCACTAGCGGTAGGGAATGAGCAGTTCTTC.

The J gene is TRBJ1-5, the V gene TRBV28; tentative D call: TRBD1 (6 bases). The CDR3 sequence is 14 residues long. The V gene's germline CDR1 is MDHEN and CDR2 SYDVKM. The V end was cut by 10 bases, the J end by 5 bases, with 18 bases between. CDR3 in amino acids: CATRTGYRDQPQHF. CDR3 DNA sequence: TGTGCCACCCGTACCGGGTACAGGGATCAGCCCCAGCATTTT.

The chain links TRBV5-6 to TRBJ1-1; D is ambiguous. Trimming left V 6 bases short and J 3 bases short, with 3 bases between. CDR1 is SGHDT, CDR2 YYEEEE, per germline. CDR3 length equals 10 residues. The DNA for the CDR3 is TGTGCCAGCACTTACACTGAAGCTTTCTTT. Translation: CASTYTEAFF.